These 18 T cell receptor beta chains share one sample of origin, sequenced in a study of T cell repertoires in cytomegalovirus infection. In TCRdb, the reads were re-called with MiXCR into one record per CDR3 protein. The table has around 530,000 distinct CDR3 sequences, less than 30% seen once; the top ten hold under 15%. Sample: PBMCs. All receptors derive from a human donor in good health (CMV status not recorded). Some clones in this sample may be carry-over from other donors' samples.

This clonotype has a count of ten or more. The V and J genes are TRBV7-2 and TRBJ2-3; tentatively, D is TRBD2 (6 bases). V lost 1 base to trimming and J lost 0 bases, with 8 bases between them. Per the germline V gene, CDR1 is SGHTA and CDR2 is FQGNSA. This CDR3 has 15 residues. CDR3 DNA sequence: TGTGCCAGCAGCTTAGTAGCGGATAGCACAGATACGCAGTATTTT. As protein: CASSLVADSTDTQYF.

This clonotype was recorded a few times. The chain couples TRBV6-5 to TRBJ1-1; D might be TRBD1 (5 bases). The CDR3 runs 15 residues. Per germline, CDR1 MNHEY and CDR2 SVGAGI. The V gene lost 2 bases and the J gene lost 3 bases, with 13 bases spanning the gap. The CDR3 nucleotides are TGTGCCAGCAGTTACGTACAGCCGGGGGACACTGAAGCTTTCTTT. The encoded protein is CASSYVQPGDTEAFF.

The chain has TRBV6-2 or TRBV6-3 and TRBJ2-5; D call uncertain. The CDR3 consists of 14 residues. With 7 bases removed from V and 4 bases from J, the gap between germline ends came to 16 bases. The germline gives CDR1 MNHEY, CDR2 SVGEGT. CDR3 bases: TGTGCCAGCATCTCGTCGTCACCATCAGAGACCCAGTACTTC. This codes for CASISSSPSETQYF.

This clonotype was found many times. CDR3 DNA: TGTGCCAGCAGCCCTAAGACTAGCTCCTACAATGAGCAGTTCTTC. This sequence encodes CASSPKTSSYNEQFF. The rearrangement uses TRBV7-2 and TRBJ2-1; a possible D gene is TRBD2 (6 bases). This CDR3 is 15 amino acids long. V lost 5 bases and J lost 0, with 11 bases in between. The germline V gene has CDR1 SGHTA and CDR2 FQGNSA.

This clonotype has only a few counts. The chain combines TRBV7-9 with TRBJ2-7; a weak D match, TRBD2 (5 bases). Deletions cut 1 base from V and 6 bases from J, with 10 bases between. CDR3 length: 13 residues. Germline V gene lookup returns CDR1 SEHNR and CDR2 FQNEAQ (reference sequence). The CDR3 spells CASSLGWGAEQYV. CDR3 sequence (DNA): TGTGCCAGCAGCTTAGGCTGGGGAGCCGAGCAGTACGTC.

The gene calls are TRBV5-4 and TRBJ2-1; no clear D. Trimming stripped 3 bases from V and 9 bases from J, with 10 bases between. This CDR3 is built from 12 residues. CDR1 SGHNT and CDR2 YYREEE come from the germline V gene (reference sequence). CDR3 region: CASSSYGGEQFF. CDR3 nucleotides: TGTGCCAGCAGCTCGTACGGCGGTGAGCAGTTCTTC.

The V call is TRBV6-2 or TRBV6-3, the J call TRBJ2-6, with D hard to call. Germline V CDR1 and CDR2: MNHEY, SVGEGT. This CDR3 contains 15 residues. Between the trimmed V and J ends, which lost 6 bases and 4 bases, there was a span of 13 bases. The CDR3 coding sequence is TGTGCCAGCAGAGACCTCACGGCCGGGGCCAACGTCCTGACTTTC. Translated: CASRDLTAGANVLTF.

This chain links TRBV28 with TRBJ2-7, with a possible D match to TRBD2 (5 bases). Germline values: CDR1 MDHEN, CDR2 SYDVKM. With 5 bases removed from V and 3 bases from J, the gap between germline ends came to 11 bases. The CDR3 consists of 13 residues. This CDR3 reads CASSLSGNYEQYF. CDR3 DNA sequence: TGTGCCAGCAGTCTATCCGGGAACTACGAGCAGTACTTC.

J is TRBJ2-7 and V is TRBV29-1, with 7 bases matching TRBD2. Trimming at V came to 2 bases and at J to 2 bases, leaving 3 bases not matched to a gene. From germline, CDR1 is SQVTM and CDR2 ANQGSEA. This CDR3 is built from 13 residues. As DNA, the CDR3 is TGCAGCGTTGAAAGGGCGGGGGCCTACGAGCAGTACTTC. This encodes CSVERAGAYEQYF.

This clonotype was seen a few times. This sequence joins TRBV5-6 and TRBJ2-7, with D perhaps matching TRBD1 or TRBD2 (5 bases each). The V and J ends lost 0 bases and 3 bases respectively, with 10 bases between them. The CDR3 consists of 14 residues. Germline V gene data show CDR1 as SGHDT and CDR2 as YYEEEE. The CDR3 is CASSLVGRYYEQYF. CDR3 coding DNA: TGTGCCAGCAGCTTGGTGGGACGGTACTACGAGCAGTACTTC. The full variable domain, its missing parts supplied by reference TRBV5-6 and TRBJ2-7, is DAGVTQSPTHLIKTRGQQVTLRCSPKSGHDTVSWYQQALGQGPQFIFQYYEEEERQRGNFPDRFSGHQFPNYSSELNVNALLLGDSALYLCASSLVGRYYEQYFGPGTRLTVT.

The chain combines TRBV12-3 or TRBV12-4 with TRBJ1-3, with D tentatively TRBD1 (5 bases). CDR3 size: 15 residues. V lost 0 bases, J lost 4 bases, and 10 bases lay in between. The CDR3 sequence is CASSLAGTQGNTIYF. CDR3 in DNA: TGTGCCAGCAGTTTAGCGGGGACCCAAGGAAACACCATATATTTT.

The V call is TRBV19, the J call TRBJ1-5, with D hard to call. V was clipped by 5 bases and J by 0 bases, with 14 bases between them. The CDR3 covers 16 residues. CDR1 is LNHDA, CDR2 SQIVND, per germline (reference sequence). The CDR3 bases are TGTGCCAGTAGTCCCGGACGGCCTTATAGCAATCAGCCCCAGCATTTT. Encoded protein: CASSPGRPYSNQPQHF.

There are many counts of this clonotype. The genes are TRBV7-2 and TRBJ1-6, with no clear D. The V gene lost 3 bases and the J gene lost 0 bases, with 6 bases spanning the gap. Germline V CDR1 and CDR2: SGHTA, FQGNSA. There are 15 residues in the CDR3. In nucleotides, the CDR3 is TGTGCCAGCAGCTTTCCGAGCTCCTATAATTCACCCCTCCACTTT. Residues: CASSFPSSYNSPLHF.

For this clonotype: Its ends do not fully match the called genes, so a read error is possible. The chain joins TRBV29-1 to TRBJ2-5, with 10 bases matching TRBD2. The CDR3 is 15 amino acids. From germline, CDR1 is SQVTM and CDR2 ANQGSEA. CDR3 protein: CSVAWTSGDQETQYF. The CDR3, as DNA: TGCAGCGTTGCATGGACTAGCGGAGACCAGGAGACCCAGTACTTC.

This clonotype was counted many times. The junction and the germline gene differ at one end; a read error may be behind it. The CDR3 spells CASSPRTSAYNEQFF. For the CDR3, the DNA is TGTGCTAGCAGCCCCCGGACTAGCGCTTACAATGAGCAGTTCTTC. The chain recombines TRBV7-7 with TRBJ2-1, with 9 bases fitting TRBD2. Germline V CDR1 and CDR2: SSHAT, FNYEAQ (reference sequence). The CDR3 loop spans 15 amino acids.

The chain carries TRBV6-1 and TRBJ2-4; D assignment may be TRBD1 or TRBD2 (5 bases each). The CDR3 runs to 15 residues. CDR1 and CDR2 from the germline V gene are MNHNS and SASEGT. Deletions cut 5 bases from V and 0 bases from J, with 11 bases between. DNA for the CDR3: TGTGCCAGCAGTTACGGGACGGTAGCCAAAAACATTCAGTACTTC. Translation gives CASSYGTVAKNIQYF.

This clonotype was seen at least ten times. This sequence joins TRBV7-8 and TRBJ1-5; D possibly corresponds to TRBD1 (6 bases). V was shortened by 5 bases and J by 4 bases, with 18 bases between the two germline ends. The germline V gene has CDR1 SGHVS and CDR2 FQNEAQ. The CDR3 consists of 16 residues. CDR3: CASSISMTGLNQPQHF. CDR3 bases: TGTGCCAGCAGCATATCCATGACAGGATTGAATCAGCCCCAGCATTTT.

Only a few counts were recorded for this clonotype. The rearrangement links TRBV27 to TRBJ2-2; tentative D call: TRBD1 (6 bases). Germline V gene lookup returns CDR1 MNHEY and CDR2 SMNVEV (reference sequence). Trimming stripped 4 bases from V and 1 base from J, with 19 bases between. This CDR3 has 18 amino acids. The CDR3 DNA is TGTGCCAGCAGTTCAACGGACCTGCTGGGACAGAACACCGGGGAGCTGTTTTTT. Translation gives CASSSTDLLGQNTGELFF.